The TCR beta chain under discussion was sequenced for a study of blood T cell repertoires in COVID-19. In the original processing: Reference gene primer amplification in the assay estimated nucleated cell counts. Assay: immunoSEQ multiplex PCR; the TCRdb copy retains only in-frame clones and omits some. V, J and clone size are taken as reported in that table, and D and trimming were inferred from the DNA itself. This repertoire shows approximately 170,000 clones, approximately 83% found once; its top ten account for approximately 2.5%. Germline assignment: CDR1 SGHDN and CDR2 FVKESK. The V and J ends lost 2 bases and 4 bases respectively, with 8 bases between them. CDR3 length: 13 amino acids.

Sequencing used peripheral blood. The source of this sequence is a human donor with acute or convalescent COVID-19. The donor label of this sample is uncertain. The rearrangement uses TRBV14 and TRBJ1-2; D perhaps matches TRBD1 (5 bases). The CDR3 loop is CASSQRGGYGYTF. CDR3 nucleotide sequence: TGTGCCAGCAGCCAACGCGGGGGCTATGGCTACACCTTC.